This entry lists 30 T cell receptor beta chains sequenced from one sample in a study of T-cell memory formation after mild COVID-19 (dated by TCRdb to about 2021). Library generation was performed with 5' RACE. The data were produced on an Illumina NovaSeq 6000. TCRdb handled the public reads itself, with Q25 trimming in fastp and clone calling in MiXCR, and kept productive beta chains. Every distinct CDR3 protein forms one entry, paired with its most common genes and DNA. The sample profile shows roughly 580,000 distinct CDR3 sequences; under 20% of them were found once. Around 12% of the sample lies in the top ten. The specimen was PBMCs or a T cell subset sorted from them (not recorded which). These receptor sequences come from an adult woman who had mild COVID-19 (a few samples of this study predate the infection). The sample titles of this study are shuffled in the database, so cell type and time point are left out; the donor was told from shared clones.

This chain uses TRBV12-3 or TRBV12-4 with TRBJ2-3; D may be TRBD2 (6 bases). This CDR3 is 13 amino acids long. Trimming removed 7 bases from V and 8 bases from J, with 16 bases in between. This CDR3 reads CASITRGNGTQYF. For the CDR3, the DNA is TGTGCCAGCATCACCCGGGGGAATGGTACGCAGTATTTT.

This clonotype has a handful of counts. In DNA, the CDR3 is TGTGCCAGCAGTTTCAACAGCGGACAGGGGGATATGCAGCCCCAGCATTTT. The encoded protein is CASSFNSGQGDMQPQHF. The chain combines TRBV6-2 or TRBV6-3 with TRBJ1-5; 10 bases align to TRBD1. Per the germline V gene, CDR1 is MNHEY and CDR2 is SVGEGT. The CDR3 covers 17 residues. The junction had 13 bases not matched to a gene; V was cut back by 4 bases and J by 7 bases.

The chain recombines TRBV14 with TRBJ1-1, with D possibly being TRBD1 (5 bases). The CDR3 is 16 amino acids. CDR1 and CDR2 from the germline V gene are SGHDN and FVKESK. The V end was cut by 0 bases, the J end by 7 bases, with 18 bases between. The CDR3 here is CASSQEGGWLLNEAFF. Written as DNA, the CDR3 is TGTGCCAGCAGCCAAGAGGGGGGGTGGTTGTTAAATGAAGCTTTCTTT.

This sequence joins TRBV6-1 and TRBJ2-2; the match to TRBD1 covers 8 bases. The CDR3 length is 16 residues. V was clipped by 2 bases and J by 3 bases; unmatched bases: 5. The germline V gene has CDR1 MNHNS and CDR2 SASEGT. CDR3 coding DNA: TGTGCCAGCAGTGAACCCACAGGGGGAGACACCGGGGAGCTGTTTTTT. It is translated as CASSEPTGGDTGELFF.

This clonotype occurred a few times. The chain joins TRBV7-6 to TRBJ2-3, with 7 bases that match TRBD2. Germline V gives CDR1 SGHVS, CDR2 FNYEAQ. CDR3 length equals 15 residues. Unmatched junction bases numbered 5, after V lost 5 bases and J lost 0 bases. CDR3 sequence reads: CASSQGLSSTDTQYF. In DNA, the CDR3 is TGTGCCAGCAGCCAGGGACTATCTAGCACAGATACGCAGTATTTT.

J is TRBJ2-1 and V is TRBV4-1; TRBD2 matches 12 bases. CDR1 is MGHRA and CDR2 is YSYEKL in the germline V gene. The CDR3 is 16 residues long. The ends lost 3 bases at V and 5 bases at J; junction bases unmatched: 5. CDR3 amino acids: CASSQASGGGHNEQFF. The CDR3 DNA reads TGCGCCAGCAGCCAGGCTAGCGGGGGGGGGCACAATGAGCAGTTCTTC.

V usage is TRBV20-1 and J usage is TRBJ1-1, with TRBD1 matching 10 bases. Germline CDR1 is DFQATT and CDR2 is SNEGSKA (reference sequence). The CDR3 consists of 15 residues. V gave up 0 bases and J gave up 8 bases; unmatched junction bases: 9. The CDR3 sequence is CSARDWGDRGGEAFF. The CDR3 nucleotides read TGCAGTGCTAGAGATTGGGGGGACAGGGGAGGAGAAGCTTTCTTT.

In nucleotides, the CDR3 is TGTGCCAGCAGTTCCCCACCTAGCGGGGTTGAGACCCAGTACTTC. It is translated as CASSSPPSGVETQYF. The chain carries TRBV27 and TRBJ2-5; 9 bases are shared with TRBD2. This CDR3 spans 15 amino acids. V trimming: 4 bases; J trimming: 5 bases; junction bases outside the gene matches: 8. Germline values: CDR1 MNHEY, CDR2 SMNVEV (reference sequence).

This chain uses TRBV6-1 with TRBJ1-3; 7 bases fit TRBD1. From germline, CDR1 is MNHNS and CDR2 SASEGT. The CDR3 covers 13 residues. Trimming at V came to 11 bases and at J to 4 bases, leaving 8 bases not matched to a gene. The CDR3 reads CAGRQGSGNTIYF. CDR3 bases: TGTGCCGGCCGACAGGGTTCAGGAAACACCATATATTTT.

This clonotype was recorded a few times. The V and J genes are TRBV7-2 and TRBJ2-5; TRBD2 matches 14 bases. Germline V gene sequence: CDR1 SGHTA, CDR2 FQGNSA. V lost 7 bases and J lost 5; bases outside the gene matches: 12. This CDR3 is built from 17 residues. The CDR3 DNA reads TGTGCCAGCACCCCGACGACTAGCGGGAGGGCCGATGAGACCCAGTACTTC. Translated: CASTPTTSGRADETQYF.

V and J are TRBV4-3 and TRBJ2-3, with D possibly being TRBD2 (6 bases). Germline-derived CDR1 and CDR2 are LGHNA and YSLEER. The CDR3 has 15 residues. V was pared by 1 base and J by 2 bases, with 10 bases between. CDR3 in amino acids: CASSQVAGLTDTQYF. The CDR3 bases are TGCGCCAGCAGCCAAGTTGCGGGACTCACAGATACGCAGTATTTT.

This clonotype showed up many times. The chain employs TRBV7-9 and TRBJ2-7; 9 bases are a match to TRBD1. The CDR3 covers 14 residues. The J segment lost 3 bases and the V segment lost 5 bases, leaving 5 bases of the junction unmatched. Germline loops: CDR1 SEHNR, CDR2 FQNEAQ (reference sequence). Here the CDR3 DNA reads TGTGCCAGCAGCCCAGGGACAGGGCTCTACGAGCAGTACTTC. The encoded protein is CASSPGTGLYEQYF.

This clonotype came up a few times. This sequence joins TRBV20-1 and TRBJ2-7, with 11 bases lining up with TRBD2. Trimming removed 3 bases from V and 3 bases from J; junction bases left unmatched: 4. In germline, CDR1 is DFQATT, CDR2 SNEGSKA (reference sequence). This CDR3 is built from 14 residues. CDR3 nucleotide sequence: TGCAGTGCTAGCGCCGGGACTAGCGGCTACGAGCAGTACTTC. Translated: CSASAGTSGYEQYF.

This clonotype was counted only a few times. CDR3 in DNA: TGCAGCGCTGCAGAAGGGGGGCCCCCCTATGGCTACACCTTC. Its protein product is CSAAEGGPPYGYTF. The chain recombines TRBV29-1 with TRBJ1-2, with D maybe TRBD1 (6 bases). The germline V and J ends were trimmed by 7 bases and 4 bases, with 19 bases remaining between them. The CDR3 sequence is 14 residues long. Germline V CDR1 and CDR2: SQVTM, ANQGSEA.

This clonotype was recorded a few times. The chain joins TRBV20-1 to TRBJ2-7, with D perhaps matching TRBD2 (6 bases). The CDR3 extends over 12 amino acids. V was pared by 4 bases and J by 6 bases, with 13 bases between. The germline gives CDR1 DFQATT, CDR2 SNEGSKA (reference sequence). CDR3 DNA: TGCAGTGCTATGGGAGGCCTGGGCGAGCAGTACTTC. It is translated as CSAMGGLGEQYF.

The chain couples TRBV20-1 to TRBJ1-2; 11 nucleotides line up with TRBD1. CDR1 and CDR2 (germline): DFQATT, SNEGSKA (reference sequence). The length of the CDR3 is 14 residues. After removal of 2 bases from V and 8 bases from J, the junction contained 7 bases not matched to a gene. CDR3 in DNA: TGCAGTGCTAGACCTCCTGGGACAGGGGGAGGCTACACCTTC. Translation: CSARPPGTGGGYTF.

This clonotype has a count of ten or more. The chain carries TRBV4-2 and TRBJ2-7; TRBD2 aligns across 11 bases. The V gene's germline CDR1 is LGHNA and CDR2 YNFKEQ. The CDR3 runs to 15 residues. The V gene end was trimmed by 4 bases and the J gene end by 3 bases; junction bases not matched to a gene: 5. This chain's CDR3 is CASSRETSGDYEQYF. The CDR3 nucleotides are TGTGCCAGCAGCCGAGAGACTAGCGGGGACTACGAGCAGTACTTC.

A few counts support this clonotype. The chain carries TRBV7-2 and TRBJ2-7, with TRBD2 identical over 10 bases. Germline CDR1 SGHTA, CDR2 FQGNSA. The CDR3 extends over 14 amino acids. After removal of 5 bases from V and 7 bases from J, the junction contained 8 bases not matched to a gene. CDR3 bases: TGTGCCAGCAGCCCGCGGACTAGCGGAGAGGAGCAGTACTTC. Translation: CASSPRTSGEEQYF.

The V call is TRBV7-9, the J call TRBJ1-2, with 7 bases aligning to TRBD1. Trimming at V came to 4 bases and at J to 3 bases, leaving 8 bases not matched to a gene. The CDR3 consists of 15 residues. Germline V gene sequence: CDR1 SEHNR, CDR2 FQNEAQ (reference sequence). The CDR3 coding sequence is TGTGCCAGCAGCTACCCGGGACAGACTCACTATGGCTACACCTTC. It encodes CASSYPGQTHYGYTF.

The gene calls are TRBV5-1 and TRBJ2-2; TRBD2 is a possible D gene (5 bases). With 6 bases removed from V and 5 bases from J, the gap between germline ends came to 14 bases. Germline lookup yields CDR1 SGHRS and CDR2 YFSETQ. This CDR3 spans 14 amino acids. This CDR3 is CASNQTPGTGELFF. The CDR3 nucleotides read TGCGCCAGCAACCAAACCCCGGGGACCGGGGAGCTGTTTTTT.

In this sample, this clonotype turned up a few times. This sequence joins TRBV18 and TRBJ2-1; a weak D match, TRBD2 (6 bases). There are 19 residues in the CDR3. V lost 1 base to trimming and J lost 2 bases, with 21 bases between them. Per the germline V gene, CDR1 is KGHSH and CDR2 is LQKENI. DNA for the CDR3: TGTGCCAGCTCACCACGGCCCAGAGGCTGGGGAGGCACCTACAATGAGCAGTTCTTC. It codes for CASSPRPRGWGGTYNEQFF.

The CDR3: CASSPFSGGYTF. Here the CDR3 DNA reads TGTGCCAGCTCACCATTTTCCGGTGGCTACACCTTC. V usage is TRBV18 and J usage is TRBJ1-2; D is uncertain. CDR1 and CDR2 from the germline V gene are KGHSH and LQKENI. The V and J ends lost 2 bases and 7 bases respectively, with 8 bases between them. The CDR3 loop spans 12 amino acids.

The chain is built from TRBV5-5 and TRBJ2-3, with 10 bases fitting TRBD2. Losses at the gene ends were 0 bases for V and 5 bases for J; bases not matched to a gene: 9. The CDR3 is 17 amino acids. Per germline, CDR1 SGHKS and CDR2 YYEKEE (reference sequence). The CDR3, as DNA: TGTGCCAGCAGCTTGGATGCAGCGGGGGGGCGGGTAGATACGCAGTATTTT. It encodes CASSLDAAGGRVDTQYF. The entire variable domain, with the rest obtained from reference TRBV5-5 and TRBJ2-3, is as follows: DAGVTQSPTHLIKTRGQQVTLRCSPISGHKSVSWYQQVLGQGPQFIFQYYEKEERGRGNFPDRFSARQFPNYSSELNVNALLLGDSALYLCASSLDAAGGRVDTQYFGPGTRLTVL.

The chain has TRBV12-3 or TRBV12-4 and TRBJ1-2, with a tentative D call TRBD1 (5 bases). This CDR3 spans 13 amino acids. Trimming left V 5 bases short and J 0 bases short, with 7 bases between. Here the CDR3 DNA reads TGTGCCAGCAGTCGACAGTCTAACTATGGCTACACCTTC. Its protein is CASSRQSNYGYTF.

In this sample, this clonotype turned up a few times. The genes are TRBV24-1 and TRBJ2-3, with 7 bases that match TRBD1. The trim removed 3 bases at V and 0 bases at J, leaving 14 bases unmatched. From germline, CDR1 is KGHDR and CDR2 SFDVKD. The CDR3 runs 19 residues. The CDR3 DNA reads as TGTGCCACCAGTGATCCCAAACCGGGACAGATCGTTAGCACAGATACGCAGTATTTT. Protein product: CATSDPKPGQIVSTDTQYF.

CDR3 coding DNA: TGTGCCAGCTCACCACCGTCAGGGGCCAAAAACATTCAGTACTTC. Translation gives CASSPPSGAKNIQYF. This rearrangement joins TRBV18 to TRBJ2-4, with D maybe TRBD1 (5 bases). The CDR3 runs to 15 residues. V lost 0 bases to trimming and J lost 1 base, with 7 bases between them. CDR1 and CDR2 (germline): KGHSH, LQKENI.

This clonotype came up a few times. The chain recombines TRBV20-1 with TRBJ2-4; D is possibly TRBD2 (5 bases). This CDR3 has 17 amino acids. Germline CDR1 and CDR2: DFQATT and SNEGSKA (reference sequence). Trimming stripped 0 bases from V and 0 bases from J, with 15 bases between. For the CDR3, the DNA is TGCAGTGCTAGAGATAGCGTAAAAAATCTAGCCAAAAACATTCAGTACTTC. Protein product: CSARDSVKNLAKNIQYF.

The chain is built from TRBV15 and TRBJ2-7, with D perhaps TRBD1 (7 bases). The CDR3 has 15 residues. Germline assignment: CDR1 LNHNV and CDR2 YYDKDF (reference sequence). The ends were cut back, 1 base at V and 7 bases at J, with 17 bases in the middle. The CDR3 loop is CATSRVGEGAGEQYF. Written as DNA, the CDR3 is TGTGCCACCAGCAGAGTAGGTGAGGGGGCGGGAGAGCAGTACTTC.

This clonotype was observed a few times. The CDR3 loop is CASSSLGGAGNTIYF. CDR3 DNA: TGTGCCAGCAGCTCCCTCGGGGGAGCTGGAAACACCATATATTTT. The chain employs TRBV7-2 and TRBJ1-3; maybe TRBD1 (5 bases). This CDR3 contains 15 residues. V was pared by 4 bases and J by 2 bases, with 12 bases between. The germline V gene encodes CDR1 SGHTA and CDR2 FQGNSA.

The rearrangement uses TRBV7-9 and TRBJ2-7; TRBD2 agrees at 7 bases. V lost 5 bases to trimming and J lost 6 bases; unmatched junction nucleotides: 13. Looked up from germline, CDR1 is SEHNR and CDR2 is FQNEAQ (reference sequence). The CDR3 is 15 amino acids. CDR3 residues: CASSPPRKSGVEQYF. The CDR3 DNA is TGTGCCAGCAGCCCCCCTCGTAAGAGCGGGGTCGAGCAGTACTTC.